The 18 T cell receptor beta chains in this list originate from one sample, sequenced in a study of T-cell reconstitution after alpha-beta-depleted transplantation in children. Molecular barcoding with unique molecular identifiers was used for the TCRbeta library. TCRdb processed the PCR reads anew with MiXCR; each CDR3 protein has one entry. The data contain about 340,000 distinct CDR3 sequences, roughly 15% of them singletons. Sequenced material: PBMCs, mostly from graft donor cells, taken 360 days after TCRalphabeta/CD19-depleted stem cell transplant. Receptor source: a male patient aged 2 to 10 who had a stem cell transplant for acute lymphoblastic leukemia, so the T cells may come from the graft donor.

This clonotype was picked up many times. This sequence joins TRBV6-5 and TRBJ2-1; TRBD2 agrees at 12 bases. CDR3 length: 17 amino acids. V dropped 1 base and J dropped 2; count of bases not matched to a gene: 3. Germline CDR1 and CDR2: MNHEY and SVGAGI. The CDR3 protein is CASSYYLAGGAYNEQFF. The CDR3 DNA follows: TGTGCCAGCAGTTACTATCTAGCGGGAGGGGCCTACAATGAGCAGTTCTTC.

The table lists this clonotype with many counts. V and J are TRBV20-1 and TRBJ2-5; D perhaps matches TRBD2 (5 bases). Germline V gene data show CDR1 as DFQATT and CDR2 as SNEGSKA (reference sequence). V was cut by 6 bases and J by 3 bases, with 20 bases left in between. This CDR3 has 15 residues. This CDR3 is CSAPPGSGVKETQYF. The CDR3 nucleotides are TGCAGTGCACCACCGGGGTCCGGGGTAAAAGAGACCCAGTACTTC.

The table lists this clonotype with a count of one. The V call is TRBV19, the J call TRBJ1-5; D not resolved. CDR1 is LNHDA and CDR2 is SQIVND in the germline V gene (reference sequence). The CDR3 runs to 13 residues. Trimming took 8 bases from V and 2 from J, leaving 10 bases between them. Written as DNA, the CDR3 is TGTGCCAGTGGGGTATTAGGCAATCAGCCCCAGCATTTT. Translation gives CASGVLGNQPQHF.

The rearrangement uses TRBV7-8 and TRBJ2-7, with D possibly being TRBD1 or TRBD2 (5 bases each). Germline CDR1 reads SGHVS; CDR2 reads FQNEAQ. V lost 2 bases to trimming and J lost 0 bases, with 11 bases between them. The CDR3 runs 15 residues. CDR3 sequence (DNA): TGTGCCAGCAGCTTAATCGGGGCCTACTCCTACGAGCAGTACTTC. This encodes CASSLIGAYSYEQYF. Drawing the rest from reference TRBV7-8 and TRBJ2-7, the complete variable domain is GAGVSQSPRYKVAKRGQDVALRCDPISGHVSLFWYQQALGQGPEFLTYFQNEAQLDKSGLPSDRFFAERPEGSVSTLKIQRTQQEDSAVYLCASSLIGAYSYEQYFGPGTRLTVT.

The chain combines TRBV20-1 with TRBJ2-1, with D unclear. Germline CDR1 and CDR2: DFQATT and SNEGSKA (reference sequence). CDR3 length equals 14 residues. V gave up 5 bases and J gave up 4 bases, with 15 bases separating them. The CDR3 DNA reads TGCAGTGCTGATGGCCCCCTAAATTACAATGAGCAGTTCTTC. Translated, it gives CSADGPLNYNEQFF.

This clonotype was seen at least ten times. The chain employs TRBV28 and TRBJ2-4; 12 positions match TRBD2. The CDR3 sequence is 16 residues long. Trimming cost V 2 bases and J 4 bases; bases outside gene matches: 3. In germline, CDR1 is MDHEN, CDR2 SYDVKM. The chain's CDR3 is CASSLPLAGGKNIQYF. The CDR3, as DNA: TGTGCCAGCAGTTTACCTCTAGCGGGAGGGAAAAACATTCAGTACTTC.

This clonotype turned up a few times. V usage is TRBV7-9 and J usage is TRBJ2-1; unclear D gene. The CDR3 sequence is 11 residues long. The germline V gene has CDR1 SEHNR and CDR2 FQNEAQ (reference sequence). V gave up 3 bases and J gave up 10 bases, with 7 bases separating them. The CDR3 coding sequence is TGTGCCAGCAGCTTTCCTCTCGAGCAGTTCTTC. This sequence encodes CASSFPLEQFF.

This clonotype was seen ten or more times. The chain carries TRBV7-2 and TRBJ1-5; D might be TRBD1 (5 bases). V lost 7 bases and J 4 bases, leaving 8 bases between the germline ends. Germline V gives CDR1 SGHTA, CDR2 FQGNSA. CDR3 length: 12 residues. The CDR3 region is CASKDTNQPQHF. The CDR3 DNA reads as TGTGCCAGCAAGGACACAAATCAGCCCCAGCATTTT. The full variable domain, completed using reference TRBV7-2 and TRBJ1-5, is GAGVSQSPSNKVTEKGKDVELRCDPISGHTALYWYRQSLGQGLEFLIYFQGNSAPDKSGLPSDRFSAERTGGSVSTLTIQRTQQEDSAVYLCASKDTNQPQHFGDGTRLSIL.

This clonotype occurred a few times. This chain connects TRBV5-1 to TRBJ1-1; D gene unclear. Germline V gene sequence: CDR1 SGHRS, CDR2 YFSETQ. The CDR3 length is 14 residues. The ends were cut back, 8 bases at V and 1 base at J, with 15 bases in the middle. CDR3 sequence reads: CASSQGYGNTEAFF. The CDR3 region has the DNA TGCGCCAGTTCACAAGGCTACGGGAACACTGAAGCTTTCTTT.

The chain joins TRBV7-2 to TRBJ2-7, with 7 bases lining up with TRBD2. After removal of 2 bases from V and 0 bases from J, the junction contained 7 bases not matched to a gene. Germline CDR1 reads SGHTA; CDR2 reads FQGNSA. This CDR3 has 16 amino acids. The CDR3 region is CASSLTGGGISYEQYF. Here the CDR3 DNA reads TGTGCCAGCAGCTTAACCGGCGGGGGAATCTCCTACGAGCAGTACTTC.

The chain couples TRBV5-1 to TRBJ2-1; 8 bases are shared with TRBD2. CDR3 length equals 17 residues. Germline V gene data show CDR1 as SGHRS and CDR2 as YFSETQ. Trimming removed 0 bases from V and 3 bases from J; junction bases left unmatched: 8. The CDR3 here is CASSLALWTSSYNEQFF. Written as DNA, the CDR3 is TGCGCCAGCAGCTTGGCCTTATGGACTAGCAGCTACAATGAGCAGTTCTTC.

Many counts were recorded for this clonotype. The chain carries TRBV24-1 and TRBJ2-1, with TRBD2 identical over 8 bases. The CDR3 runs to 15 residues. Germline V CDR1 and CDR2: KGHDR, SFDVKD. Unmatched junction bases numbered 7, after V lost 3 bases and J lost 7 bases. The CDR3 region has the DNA TGTGCCACCAGTGATCGAAGCGGGGGTGCTAATGAGCAGTTCTTC. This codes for CATSDRSGGANEQFF.

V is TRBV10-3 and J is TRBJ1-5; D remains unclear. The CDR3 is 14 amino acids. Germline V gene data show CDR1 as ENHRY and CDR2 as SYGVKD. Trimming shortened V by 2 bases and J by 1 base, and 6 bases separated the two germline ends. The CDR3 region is CAISEATSNQPQHF. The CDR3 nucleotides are TGTGCCATCAGTGAGGCCACGAGCAATCAGCCCCAGCATTTT.

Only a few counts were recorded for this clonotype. The CDR3 nucleotides are TGCAGCGTTGCCGAGACTAACTATGGCTACACCTTC. Its translation: CSVAETNYGYTF. This sequence joins TRBV29-1 and TRBJ1-2; no clear D. V was trimmed by 4 bases and J by 0 bases, leaving 6 bases between them. This CDR3 comprises 12 residues. CDR1 and CDR2 from the germline V gene are SQVTM and ANQGSEA.

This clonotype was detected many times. The CDR3 here is CSARIQGGTYEQYF. CDR3 bases: TGCAGTGCTAGGATTCAGGGGGGAACCTACGAGCAGTACTTC. The chain carries TRBV20-1 and TRBJ2-7; maybe TRBD1 (7 bases). The CDR3 loop spans 14 amino acids. Deletions cut 3 bases from V and 2 bases from J, with 14 bases between. Germline CDR1 reads DFQATT; CDR2 reads SNEGSKA (reference sequence).

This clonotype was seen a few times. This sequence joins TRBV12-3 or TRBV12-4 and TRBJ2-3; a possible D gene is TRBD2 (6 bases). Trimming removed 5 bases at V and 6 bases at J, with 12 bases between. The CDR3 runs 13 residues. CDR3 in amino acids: CASSPGGEDTQYF. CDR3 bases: TGTGCCAGCAGTCCCGGCGGGGAGGATACGCAGTATTTT.

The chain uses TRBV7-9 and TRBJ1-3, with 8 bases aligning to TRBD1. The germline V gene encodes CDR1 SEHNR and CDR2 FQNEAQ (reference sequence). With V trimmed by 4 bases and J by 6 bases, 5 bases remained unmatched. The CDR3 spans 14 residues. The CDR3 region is CASSSWTGQNTIYF. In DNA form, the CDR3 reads TGTGCCAGCAGCTCGTGGACAGGGCAAAACACCATATATTTT.

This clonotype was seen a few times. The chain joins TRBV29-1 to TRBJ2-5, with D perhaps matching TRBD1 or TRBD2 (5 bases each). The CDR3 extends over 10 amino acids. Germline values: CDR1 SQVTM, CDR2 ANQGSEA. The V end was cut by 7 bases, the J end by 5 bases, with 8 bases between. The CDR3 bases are TGCAGCGCCGGGACGGAGACCCAGTACTTC. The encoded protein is CSAGTETQYF.